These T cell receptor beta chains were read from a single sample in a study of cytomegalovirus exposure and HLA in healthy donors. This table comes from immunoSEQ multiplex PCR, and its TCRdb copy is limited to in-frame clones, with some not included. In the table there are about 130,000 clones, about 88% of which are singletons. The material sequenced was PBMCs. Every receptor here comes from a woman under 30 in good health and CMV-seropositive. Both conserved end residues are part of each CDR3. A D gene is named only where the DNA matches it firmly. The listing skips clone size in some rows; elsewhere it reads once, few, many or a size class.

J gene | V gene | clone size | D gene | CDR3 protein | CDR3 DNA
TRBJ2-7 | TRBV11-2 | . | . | CASSLEGLPSSYEQYF | TGTGCCAGCAGCTTAGAAGGACTCCCGAGCTCCTACGAGCAGTACTTC
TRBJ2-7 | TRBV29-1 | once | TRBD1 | CSGDSLYEQYF | TGCAGCGGGGACAGCCTCTACGAGCAGTACTTC
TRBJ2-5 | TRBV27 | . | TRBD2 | CARPGGGAETQYF | TGTGCCAGACCTGGGGGAGGGGCAGAGACCCAGTACTTC
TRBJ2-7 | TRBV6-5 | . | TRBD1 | CASSLGQGAIEQYF | TGTGCCAGCAGTCTCGGACAGGGGGCAATCGAGCAGTACTTC
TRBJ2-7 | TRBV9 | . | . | CASSVGASYGYEQYF | TGTGCCAGCAGCGTAGGGGCTAGCTATGGGTACGAGCAGTACTTC
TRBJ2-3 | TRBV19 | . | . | CASSIGGESTDTQYF | TGTGCCAGTAGTATTGGCGGGGAGAGCACAGATACGCAGTATTTT
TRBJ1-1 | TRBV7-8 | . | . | CASSQLMGEGRVFF | TGTGCCAGCAGCCAACTCATGGGGGAGGGAAGAGTTTTCTTT
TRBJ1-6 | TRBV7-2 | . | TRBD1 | CASSPRQGSSPLHF | TGTGCCAGCAGCCCCCGACAGGGAAGTTCACCCCTCCACTTT
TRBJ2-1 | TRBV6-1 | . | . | CASSESLGGNEQFF | TGTGCCAGCAGTGAGTCTCTGGGGGGAAATGAGCAGTTCTTC
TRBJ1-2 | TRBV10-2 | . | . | CAGGGGQGYGYTF | TGCGCCGGTGGGGGCGGGCAGGGCTATGGCTACACCTTC
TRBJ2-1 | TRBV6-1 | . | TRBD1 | CASRKDRGHYNEQFF | TGTGCCAGCAGGAAGGACAGGGGGCACTACAATGAGCAGTTCTTC
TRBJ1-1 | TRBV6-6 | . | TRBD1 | CASNMGTGLKGAFF | TGTGCCAGCAACATGGGGACAGGCCTCAAAGGAGCTTTCTTT
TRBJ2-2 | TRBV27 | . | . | CATSLTNTGELFF | TGTGCCACCTCCCTTACGAACACCGGGGAGCTGTTTTTT
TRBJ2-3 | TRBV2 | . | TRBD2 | CASNGLAGADTQYF | TGTGCCAGCAATGGACTAGCGGGGGCAGATACGCAGTATTTT
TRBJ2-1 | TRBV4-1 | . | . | CASSHQYNEQFF | TGCGCCAGCAGCCATCAGTACAATGAGCAGTTCTTC
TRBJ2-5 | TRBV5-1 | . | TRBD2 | CASSIASGSQETQYF | TGCGCCAGCAGCATCGCTAGCGGGTCCCAAGAGACCCAGTACTTC